This paragraph covers one TCR beta chain sequence. The antigen remains unidentified. The CDR3 is 15 residues long. Germline CDR1 is LNHNV and CDR2 is YYDKDF (reference sequence). Trimming removed 8 bases from V and 1 base from J, with 15 bases in between. This entry is derived from a study of breast tumors, draining lymph nodes, adjacent tissues. TCRdb fed the multiplex PCR reads into MiXCR, producing one record per CDR3 protein. Seen here are 50,000 to 75,000 distinct CDR3 sequences, approximately 62% observed once, and the top ten hold approximately 18%. Findings of the study overall: Data only fit, rather than demonstrated, lymph node origin of most tumor T cells. Tumor TCR diversity was below lymph nodes but above nontumor tissue. Findings are consistent with lymph node origin and intratumoral expansion of most tumor T cells. Compared with basal-like, luminal-like tumors shared significantly more repertoire with nontumor tissue.

The TCR originated in a female donor with breast cancer. Some clones in this sample may be carry-over from other donors' samples. Sequencing used breast tumor tissue. The chain recombines TRBV15 with TRBJ2-1; D may be TRBD1 or TRBD2 (7 bases each). The CDR3 DNA reads as TGTGCCACCGTTCCAGGGGGGGTATCCTACAATGAGCAGTTCTTC. This sequence encodes CATVPGGVSYNEQFF.